Listed here are 27 T cell receptor beta chains from one sample, sequenced in a study of T cell clusters in autoimmune cytopenias. One tube held mixed TRB-A and TRB-B primer pools for touch-down PCR. Following a re-call of the multiplex PCR reads, TCRdb has one entry per CDR3 protein and lacks DNA. The sample has around 5,900 distinct CDR3 sequences. Each sample's input was around 270 ng genomic DNA, 30,000 to 45,000 genome equivalents. Sequencing was performed on peripheral blood. The origin of the receptors is a human donor with an autoimmune cytopenia or autoimmune hepatitis (not recorded which).

This clonotype is identified as medium-sized from frequency. This chain connects TRBV6-5 to TRBJ2-7. Germline assignment: CDR1 MNHEY and CDR2 SVGAGI. CDR3 length: 14 amino acids. The CDR3 is CASSYQGISYEQYF.

The chain is built from TRBV4-3 and TRBJ2-3; TCRdb gives TRBD2 as the D gene, but with no DNA this cannot be confirmed. CDR3 length: 18 amino acids. Germline-derived CDR1 and CDR2 are LGHNA and YSLEER. CDR3 sequence reads: CASSFRWQGTRGTDTQYF.

This clonotype is deemed medium-sized (0.01 to 0.1%) by its frequency. This sequence joins TRBV6-5 and TRBJ2-5; absent DNA, TCRdb's TRBD2 call cannot be checked. The CDR3 covers 16 residues. Germline V gene sequence: CDR1 MNHEY, CDR2 SVGAGI. The CDR3: CASSSRTSGSKETQYF.

The V and J genes are TRBV7-9 and TRBJ2-3; TCRdb picks TRBD1, but there is no DNA to check that call. Germline V gene data show CDR1 as SEHNR and CDR2 as FQNEAQ (reference sequence). This CDR3 is built from 16 residues. The CDR3 loop reads CASSLTPTTATDTQYF.

This clonotype ranks as medium-sized in terms of frequency. V is TRBV30 and J is TRBJ2-7. The CDR3 totals 14 residues. Germline lookup yields CDR1 GTSNPN and CDR2 SVGIG (reference sequence). CDR3 sequence: CAWSFGGGSYEQYF.

The rearrangement links TRBV12-3 or TRBV12-4 to TRBJ2-7; without DNA, the TCRdb call of TRBD1 cannot be checked. The CDR3 contains 15 residues. CDR3 in amino acids: CASSLSDSGSYEQYF.

According to its frequency, this clonotype is medium-sized. V and J are TRBV19 and TRBJ2-1. This CDR3 spans 13 amino acids. CDR1 is LNHDA and CDR2 is SQIVND in the germline V gene (reference sequence). CDR3 in amino acids: CASSINTYNEQFF.

Considering frequency, this clonotype is medium-sized. The rearrangement uses TRBV6-5 and TRBJ1-2. There are 12 residues in the CDR3. The V gene's germline CDR1 is MNHEY and CDR2 SVGAGI. The CDR3 sequence: CASSYYGGGYTF.

The rearrangement joins TRBV6-2 or TRBV6-3 to TRBJ2-3; TCRdb picks TRBD1, but there is no DNA to check that call. The CDR3 contains 16 residues. Per the germline V gene, CDR1 is MNHEY and CDR2 is SVGEGT. Here the CDR3 reads CASTKGQGISTDTQYF.

This clonotype shows up as medium-sized by frequency. This rearrangement joins TRBV19 to TRBJ2-3; TCRdb's assignment of TRBD2 cannot be checked, as there is no DNA. Germline lookup yields CDR1 LNHDA and CDR2 SQIVND (reference sequence). The CDR3 is made up of 15 amino acids. The chain's CDR3 is CASSPTGTRSHTQYF.

The V gene is TRBV6-5, the J gene TRBJ1-1. Germline CDR1 reads MNHEY; CDR2 reads SVGAGI. CDR3 length equals 14 residues. CDR3 in amino acids: CASSRPNLDTEAFF.

This chain links TRBV11-1 with TRBJ2-1; TCRdb proposes TRBD2, but this gene call is untestable without DNA. This CDR3 is 15 amino acids long. Germline CDR1 is SGHAT and CDR2 is FQDESV (reference sequence). CDR3: CASSTHEGHYNEQFF.

Judged by frequency, this clonotype is medium-sized. This chain links TRBV7-9 with TRBJ2-3. Per the germline V gene, CDR1 is SEHNR and CDR2 is FQNEAQ (reference sequence). The CDR3 totals 12 residues. CDR3 sequence reads: CASSPVADTQYF.

Judged by frequency, this clonotype is medium-sized. This chain connects TRBV6-1 to TRBJ2-3; the TRBD1 assignment by TCRdb is unverifiable without DNA. Germline V CDR1 and CDR2: MNHNS, SASEGT. CDR3 size: 15 residues. The CDR3 loop is CASSESGTDHDTQYF.

Measured by frequency, this clonotype is medium-sized. The V gene is TRBV6-5, the J gene TRBJ1-1; TCRdb returns TRBD1, unconfirmable since there is no DNA. The germline V gene has CDR1 MNHEY and CDR2 SVGAGI. The CDR3 spans 15 residues. The CDR3 sequence is CASSSDRGGVTEAFF.

Measured by frequency, this clonotype is medium-sized. The chain has TRBV15 and TRBJ2-5; TCRdb's D call, TRBD1, is unchecked because there is no DNA. The CDR3 consists of 18 residues. Germline CDR1 reads LNHNV; CDR2 reads YYDKDF (reference sequence). The CDR3 here is CATSSPTYRDAAKETQYF.

CDR3: CATSDFGNYGYTF. J is TRBJ1-2 and V is TRBV24-1. The CDR3 runs to 13 residues. CDR1 KGHDR and CDR2 SFDVKD come from the germline V gene.

This clonotype is deemed medium-sized by its frequency. The chain has TRBV29-1 and TRBJ1-1. CDR1 and CDR2 from the germline V gene are SQVTM and ANQGSEA. The CDR3 is 13 amino acids. The CDR3 protein is CSADEGGGTEAFF.

The chain has TRBV24-1 and TRBJ1-5; with no DNA, the TCRdb D assignment of TRBD1 cannot be verified. The V gene's germline CDR1 is KGHDR and CDR2 SFDVKD. The CDR3 consists of 13 residues. CDR3 region: CATSFGSHQPQHF.

By frequency, this clonotype registers medium-sized. The chain carries TRBV13 and TRBJ2-1; TCRdb's D call of TRBD2 is untestable without DNA. CDR1 is PRHDT and CDR2 is FYEKMQ in the germline V gene (reference sequence). This CDR3 is built from 14 residues. The CDR3 protein is CASSLGGRMVEQFF.

Measured by frequency, this clonotype is medium-sized. The V call is TRBV15, the J call TRBJ2-2; the TRBD2 assignment by TCRdb is unverifiable without DNA. The CDR3 is made up of 15 amino acids. The germline CDR1 and CDR2 sequences are LNHNV and YYDKDF (reference sequence). CDR3 residues: CATSNLAGESGELFF.

The CDR3 loop is CASSPRHLAGSPNEQFF. The rearrangement uses TRBV6-5 and TRBJ2-1; no DNA is available, so the TRBD2 call from TCRdb remains unchecked. Per the germline V gene, CDR1 is MNHEY and CDR2 is SVGAGI. The CDR3 totals 17 residues.

The gene calls are TRBV20-1 and TRBJ2-7; TCRdb selects TRBD1, and the lack of DNA leaves this call unchecked. The CDR3 consists of 12 residues. CDR1 is DFQATT, CDR2 SNEGSKA, per germline (reference sequence). CDR3 residues: CSARGGGDEQYF.

This clonotype is labeled medium-sized based on frequency. The chain carries TRBV19 and TRBJ1-2; the TCRdb D gene call, TRBD1, has no DNA to confirm it. Looked up from germline, CDR1 is LNHDA and CDR2 is SQIVND (reference sequence). The CDR3 is 17 amino acids. Here the CDR3 reads CASSKGDGGPGNYGYTF.

V and J are TRBV12-3 or TRBV12-4 and TRBJ2-5; TCRdb picks TRBD1, but there is no DNA to check that call. The CDR3 totals 14 residues. CDR3 region: CASSSSGPGETQYF.

The chain links TRBV11-2 to TRBJ2-5; TCRdb designates TRBD2, a call that cannot be tested without DNA. The germline V gene has CDR1 SGHAT and CDR2 FQNNGV. CDR3 length: 13 amino acids. The CDR3 loop is CASSSSGRETQYF. Drawing the rest from reference TRBV11-2 and TRBJ2-5, the complete variable domain is EAGVAQSPRYKIIEKRQSVAFWCNPISGHATLYWYQQILGQGPKLLIQFQNNGVVDDSQLPKDRFSAERLKGVDSTLKIQPAKLEDSAVYLCASSSSGRETQYFGPGTRLLVL.

The chain joins TRBV29-1 to TRBJ2-7; the D gene TCRdb calls, TRBD1, cannot be checked with no DNA. The CDR3 has 15 amino acids. CDR1 is SQVTM and CDR2 is ANQGSEA in the germline V gene. CDR3 sequence reads: CSPPPVGHRSYEQYF.